The 15 T cell receptor beta chains given below trace back to one sample, sequenced in a study of blood T cell repertoires in COVID-19. Using immunoSEQ multiplex PCR, the repertoire was profiled, and TCRdb retains in-frame clones only, with some absent. The table records some 160,000 clones, around 80% of them present only once. Sequenced: peripheral blood. All receptors come from a woman between 70 and 85 years old who had recovered from COVID-19.

The genes are TRBV11-3 and TRBJ2-5; 9 nucleotides agree with TRBD1. The V and J ends lost 1 base and 3 bases, in that order; junction bases with no gene match: 3. The CDR3 runs to 15 residues. The V gene's germline CDR1 is SGHNT and CDR2 YENEEA. This chain's CDR3 is CASSLGTGAKETQYF. CDR3 nucleotide sequence: TGTGCCAGCAGCTTAGGGACAGGGGCGAAAGAGACCCAGTACTTC. Variable domain in full (rest from reference TRBV11-3 and TRBJ2-5): EAGVVQSPRYKIIEKKQPVAFWCNPISGHNTLYWYLQNLGQGPELLIRYENEEAVDDSQLPKDRFSAERLKGVDSTLKIQPAELGDSAVYLCASSLGTGAKETQYFGPGTRLLVL.

The V and J genes are TRBV6-5 and TRBJ2-7; 7 bases match TRBD1. This CDR3 contains 14 residues. The germline V gene encodes CDR1 MNHEY and CDR2 SVGAGI. Trimming cost V 11 bases and J 0 bases; bases outside gene matches: 10. CDR3 residues: CAGRGTVTSYEQYF. The CDR3 DNA reads as TGTGCCGGAAGGGGGACAGTAACCTCCTACGAGCAGTACTTC.

The rearrangement joins TRBV20-1 to TRBJ2-3, with D unresolved. Trimming pared 7 bases from V and 4 bases from J, leaving 6 bases between. The CDR3 spans 10 residues. The germline CDR1 and CDR2 sequences are DFQATT and SNEGSKA (reference sequence). In DNA form, the CDR3 reads TGCAGTGGGGCCGCAGATACGCAGTATTTT. Its protein is CSGAADTQYF.

This sequence joins TRBV12-5 and TRBJ1-1; TRBD1 might be the D (6 bases). The ends were cut back, 6 bases at V and 0 bases at J, with 17 bases in the middle. There are 16 residues in the CDR3. Germline V lookup: CDR1 LGHNT, CDR2 FRNRAP. The CDR3 DNA is TGTGCTAGTGGCTCCCGGGGGCGGGGGTTGAACACTGAAGCTTTCTTT. Its protein is CASGSRGRGLNTEAFF.

The rearrangement joins TRBV19 to TRBJ2-3; TRBD2 agrees at 8 bases. CDR1 LNHDA and CDR2 SQIVND come from the germline V gene (reference sequence). The CDR3 consists of 15 residues. V was pared by 7 bases and J by 0 bases, with 6 bases of the junction left unmatched. This CDR3 reads CASTRLAKSTDTQYF. CDR3 DNA sequence: TGTGCCAGTACCCGACTAGCGAAGAGCACAGATACGCAGTATTTT.

The rearrangement links TRBV19 to TRBJ1-5; no firm D call. The ends were cut back, 5 bases at V and 4 bases at J, with 12 bases in the middle. Per germline, CDR1 LNHDA and CDR2 SQIVND (reference sequence). CDR3 length: 14 residues. CDR3 in DNA: TGTGCCAGTAGTCTGGGCCGGAGGAATCAGCCCCAGCATTTT. It codes for CASSLGRRNQPQHF.

The gene calls are TRBV28 and TRBJ1-5, with D possibly matching TRBD1 (6 bases). V was cut by 3 bases and J by 1 base, with 10 bases left in between. Germline V gene lookup returns CDR1 MDHEN and CDR2 SYDVKM. This CDR3 contains 15 residues. CDR3 loop: CASSLGAVSNQPQHF. The CDR3 DNA reads TGTGCCAGCAGTTTGGGGGCGGTCAGCAATCAGCCCCAGCATTTT.

The chain has TRBV10-1 and TRBJ1-1; D is possibly TRBD1 (5 bases). V was shortened by 6 bases and J by 4 bases, with 12 bases between the two germline ends. Germline V gene sequence: CDR1 WNHNN, CDR2 SYGVQD (reference sequence). The CDR3 is made up of 13 amino acids. CDR3 sequence (DNA): TGCGCCAGCAGCCCAGGGCCCAGCACTGAAGCTTTCTTT. It is translated as CASSPGPSTEAFF.

The chain joins TRBV7-2 to TRBJ2-1; D may be TRBD1 (5 bases). CDR1 is SGHTA, CDR2 FQGNSA, per germline. CDR3 size: 13 residues. The germline V and J ends were trimmed by 5 bases and 10 bases, with 15 bases remaining between them. CDR3 nucleotide sequence: TGTGCCAGCAGCCTCAGGGCCGCACCGGAGCAGTTCTTC. It is translated as CASSLRAAPEQFF.

The chain couples TRBV7-6 to TRBJ2-5; 12 nucleotides align to TRBD1. Germline values: CDR1 SGHVS, CDR2 FNYEAQ. V gave up 3 bases and J gave up 5 bases; unmatched junction bases: 4. The CDR3 contains 15 residues. CDR3 sequence (DNA): TGTGCCAGCAGCTTCGGGACAGGGGGCTCGGAGACCCAGTACTTC. Translated: CASSFGTGGSETQYF.

The rearrangement links TRBV28 to TRBJ1-2, with D maybe TRBD1 (6 bases). Germline V gene sequence: CDR1 MDHEN, CDR2 SYDVKM. Trimming stripped 2 bases from V and 7 bases from J, with 8 bases between. CDR3 length: 12 residues. The CDR3 DNA reads as TGTGCCAGCAGTTTAGGCAGGGGTGGCTACACCTTC. Encoded protein: CASSLGRGGYTF.

V usage is TRBV5-4 and J usage is TRBJ2-7, with TRBD2 matching 8 bases. There are 16 residues in the CDR3. J was trimmed by 6 bases and V by 4 bases; bases with no gene match: 15. Germline lookup yields CDR1 SGHNT and CDR2 YYREEE (reference sequence). The chain's CDR3 is CASSHPRTGRAGEQYF. Written as DNA, the CDR3 is TGTGCCAGCAGCCACCCCCGAACCGGGAGGGCGGGCGAGCAGTACTTC.

The chain links TRBV9 to TRBJ2-5; D may be TRBD1 (5 bases). This CDR3 contains 13 residues. The germline gives CDR1 SGDLS, CDR2 YYNGEE. V gave up 0 bases and J gave up 5 bases, with 8 bases separating them. The CDR3 region has the DNA TGTGCCAGCAGCGTAGGGGGCACTGAGACCCAGTACTTC. This gives the protein CASSVGGTETQYF.

This chain uses TRBV28 with TRBJ1-5, with D uncertain. The CDR3 runs to 13 residues. CDR1 and CDR2 (germline): MDHEN, SYDVKM. Trimming removed 5 bases at V and 11 bases at J, with 16 bases between. The CDR3 region has the DNA TGTGCCAGCAGTACCCCAGGCCCGGGAGCCCAGCATTTT. This sequence encodes CASSTPGPGAQHF.

This clone was counted ten times or more. The chain recombines TRBV4-1 with TRBJ1-5, with D perhaps TRBD1 (6 bases). The CDR3 runs 16 residues. The germline gives CDR1 MGHRA, CDR2 YSYEKL. Trimming stripped 0 bases from V and 5 bases from J, with 14 bases between. In nucleotides, the CDR3 is TGCGCCAGCAGCCAAGATCTAGCTGGGGGCGATCAGCCCCAGCATTTT. It encodes CASSQDLAGGDQPQHF.